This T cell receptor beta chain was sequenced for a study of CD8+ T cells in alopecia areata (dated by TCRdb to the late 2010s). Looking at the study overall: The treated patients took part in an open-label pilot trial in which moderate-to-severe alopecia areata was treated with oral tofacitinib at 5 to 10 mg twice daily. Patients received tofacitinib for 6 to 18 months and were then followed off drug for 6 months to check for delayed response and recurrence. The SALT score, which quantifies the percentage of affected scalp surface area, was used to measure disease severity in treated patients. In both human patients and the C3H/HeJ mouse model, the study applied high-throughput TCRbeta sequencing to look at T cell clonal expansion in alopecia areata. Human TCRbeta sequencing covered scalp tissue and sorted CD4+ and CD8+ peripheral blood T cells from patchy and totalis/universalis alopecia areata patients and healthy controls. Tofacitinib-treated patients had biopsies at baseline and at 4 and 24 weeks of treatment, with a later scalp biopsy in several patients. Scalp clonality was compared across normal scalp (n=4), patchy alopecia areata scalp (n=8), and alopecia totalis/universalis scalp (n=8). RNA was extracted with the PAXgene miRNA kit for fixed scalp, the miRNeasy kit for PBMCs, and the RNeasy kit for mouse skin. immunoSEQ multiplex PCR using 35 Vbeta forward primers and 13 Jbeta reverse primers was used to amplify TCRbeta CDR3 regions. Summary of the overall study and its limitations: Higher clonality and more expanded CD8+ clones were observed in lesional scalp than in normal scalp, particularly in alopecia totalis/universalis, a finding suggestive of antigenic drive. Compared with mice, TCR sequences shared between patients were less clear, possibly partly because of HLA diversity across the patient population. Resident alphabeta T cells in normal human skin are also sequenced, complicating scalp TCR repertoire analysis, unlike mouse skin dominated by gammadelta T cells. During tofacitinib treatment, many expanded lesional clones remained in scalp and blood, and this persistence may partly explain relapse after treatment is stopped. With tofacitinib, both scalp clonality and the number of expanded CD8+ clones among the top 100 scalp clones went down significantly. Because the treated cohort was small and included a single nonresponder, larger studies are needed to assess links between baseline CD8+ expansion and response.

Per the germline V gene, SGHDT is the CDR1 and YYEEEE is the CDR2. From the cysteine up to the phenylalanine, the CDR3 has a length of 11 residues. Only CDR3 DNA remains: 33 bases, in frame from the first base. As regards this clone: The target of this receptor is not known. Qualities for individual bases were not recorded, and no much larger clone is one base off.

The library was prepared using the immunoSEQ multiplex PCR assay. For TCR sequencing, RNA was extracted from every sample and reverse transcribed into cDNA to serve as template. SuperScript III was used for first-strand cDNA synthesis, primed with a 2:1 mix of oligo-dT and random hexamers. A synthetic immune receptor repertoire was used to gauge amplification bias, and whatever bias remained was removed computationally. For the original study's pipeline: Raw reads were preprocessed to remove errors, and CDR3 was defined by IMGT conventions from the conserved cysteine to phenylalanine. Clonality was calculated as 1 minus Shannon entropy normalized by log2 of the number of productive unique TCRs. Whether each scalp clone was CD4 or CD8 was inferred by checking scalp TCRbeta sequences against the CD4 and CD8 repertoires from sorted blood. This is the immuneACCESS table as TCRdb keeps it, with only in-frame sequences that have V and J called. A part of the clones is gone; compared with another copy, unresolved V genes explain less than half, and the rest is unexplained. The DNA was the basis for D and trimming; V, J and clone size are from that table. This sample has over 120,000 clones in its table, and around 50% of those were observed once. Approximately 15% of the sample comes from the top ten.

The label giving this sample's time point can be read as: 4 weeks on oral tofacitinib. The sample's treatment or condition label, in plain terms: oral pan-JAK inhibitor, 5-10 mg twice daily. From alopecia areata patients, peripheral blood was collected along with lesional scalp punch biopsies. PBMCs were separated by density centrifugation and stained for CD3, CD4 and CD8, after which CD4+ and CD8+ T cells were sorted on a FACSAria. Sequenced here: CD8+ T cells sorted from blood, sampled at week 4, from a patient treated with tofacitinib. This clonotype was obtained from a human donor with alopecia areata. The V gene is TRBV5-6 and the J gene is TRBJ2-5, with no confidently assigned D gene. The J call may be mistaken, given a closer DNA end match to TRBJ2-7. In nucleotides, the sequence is TGTGCCAGCAGCTACGGACACGAGCAGTACTTC. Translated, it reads CASSYGHEQYF.